This T cell receptor (beta chain) was identified in a study of shared clonotypes between healthy human individuals. With regard to this clone: Its antigen remains unidentified. Other nucleotide sequences from this sample produce the same CDR3.

Study findings and constraints: Clonotypes shared by all four donors outscored non-shared clonotypes in generation probability.

V shed 3 bases, J shed 6 bases, and the junction held 5 bases outside the gene matches. In germline, CDR1 is LNHDA, CDR2 SQIVND (reference sequence). This CDR3 comprises 15 residues. Profiling relied on immunoSEQ multiplex PCR, and the TCRdb table lists in-frame clones only, not all of them. The data contain millions of clones, roughly 94% of them singletons. Sequencing was carried out using naive CD4+ T cells sorted from blood. Subset here: CD45RA+ positively selected. This sequence joins TRBV19 and TRBJ1-5; the match to TRBD1 covers 10 bases. The TCR was taken from a man between 18 and 29 years old in good health. Here the CDR3 reads CASSIDRGRSQPQHF. DNA of the CDR3: TGTGCCAGTAGTATTGACAGGGGGCGCAGTCAGCCCCAGCATTTT.